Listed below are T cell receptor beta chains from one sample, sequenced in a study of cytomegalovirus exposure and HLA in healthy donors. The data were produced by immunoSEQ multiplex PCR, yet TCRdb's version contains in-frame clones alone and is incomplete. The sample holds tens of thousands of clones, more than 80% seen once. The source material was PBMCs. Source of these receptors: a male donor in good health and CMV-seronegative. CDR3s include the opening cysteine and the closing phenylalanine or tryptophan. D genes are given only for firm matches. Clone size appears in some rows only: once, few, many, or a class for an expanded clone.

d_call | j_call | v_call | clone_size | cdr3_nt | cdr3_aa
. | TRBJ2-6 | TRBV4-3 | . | TGCGCCAGCGGGCCGTTACTCTCTGGGGCCAACGTCCTGACTTTC | CASGPLLSGANVLTF
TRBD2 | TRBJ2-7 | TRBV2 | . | TGTGCCAGCTCCCCGGTTGGGCTAGCGGGGGCCCCTTCCTACGAGCAGTACTTC | CASSPVGLAGAPSYEQYF
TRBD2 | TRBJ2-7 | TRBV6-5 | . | TGTGCCAGCAGTTACTCTCTAGCGGGAGGAGTCTACGAGCAGTACTTC | CASSYSLAGGVYEQYF
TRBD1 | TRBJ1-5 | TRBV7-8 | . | TGTGCCAGCAGCCCAGGGGGAAATCAGCCCCAGCATTTT | CASSPGGNQPQHF
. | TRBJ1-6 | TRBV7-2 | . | TGTGCCAGCAGCTTAGAGGTTAGGGGCTCACCCCTCCACTTT | CASSLEVRGSPLHF
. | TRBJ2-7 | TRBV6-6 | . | TGTGCCAGCAATCCACCAGGCAGGGAAGGGTCCTACGAGCAGTACTTC | CASNPPGREGSYEQYF
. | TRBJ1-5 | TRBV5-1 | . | TGCGCCAGCAGCTTGGATGCGGACAATCAGCCCCAGCATTTT | CASSLDADNQPQHF
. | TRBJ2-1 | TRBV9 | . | TGTGCCAGCAGCGTGGGTGACAGGCTTTCCTACAATGAGCAGTTCTTC | CASSVGDRLSYNEQFF
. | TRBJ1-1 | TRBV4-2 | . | TGTGCCAGCAGCCAAGAACAGGGCCCGGACACTGAAGCTTTCTTT | CASSQEQGPDTEAFF
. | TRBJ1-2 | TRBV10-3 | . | TGTGCCATCAGTACCGGGGGCTATGGCTACACCTTC | CAISTGGYGYTF
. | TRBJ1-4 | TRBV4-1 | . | TGCGCCAGCAGCCCTCAGGGAGGGGGTGAAAAACTGTTTTTT | CASSPQGGGEKLFF
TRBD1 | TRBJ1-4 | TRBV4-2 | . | TGTGCCAGCAGCCAAGATAAGGCGGACAGGGGAATAGTGACTAATGAAAAACTGTTTTTT | CASSQDKADRGIVTNEKLFF
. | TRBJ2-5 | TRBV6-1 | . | TGTGCCAGCAGTGACGGACAGCAAGAGACCCAGTACTTC | CASSDGQQETQYF
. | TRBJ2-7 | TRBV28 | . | TGTGCCAGCAGCCTCTCGAGCTCCTACGAGCAGTACTTC | CASSLSSSYEQYF
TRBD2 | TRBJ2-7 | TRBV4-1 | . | TGCGCCAGCAGCCAGCGGGAGGGTTCCTACGAGCAGTACTTC | CASSQREGSYEQYF
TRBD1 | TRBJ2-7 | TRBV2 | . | TGTGCCAGCAGCGCCAGGGACAGGAAAGCCTACGAGCAGTACTTC | CASSARDRKAYEQYF
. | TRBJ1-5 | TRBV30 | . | TGTGCCTGGAGTCCAGGGGAAGACCAGCCCCAGCATTTT | CAWSPGEDQPQHF
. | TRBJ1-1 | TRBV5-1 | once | TGCGCCAGCAGCCCGACGGGGACTTTTAACACTGAAGCTTTCTTT | CASSPTGTFNTEAFF
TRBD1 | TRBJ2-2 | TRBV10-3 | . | TGTGCCATCAGTTCAACAGGGACAGTAAACACCGGGGAGCTGTTTTTT | CAISSTGTVNTGELFF
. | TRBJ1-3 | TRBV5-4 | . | TGTGCCAGCAGCTTGGAGGCAGGGAGGGGAAACACCATATATTTT | CASSLEAGRGNTIYF
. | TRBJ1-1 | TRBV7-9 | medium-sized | TGTGCCAGCAGCTTAGAGGGGGATGCTTTCTTT | CASSLEGDAFF
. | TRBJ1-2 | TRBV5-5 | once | TGTGCCAGCAGCTTGTCCCGCGATGGCTACACCTTC | CASSLSRDGYTF
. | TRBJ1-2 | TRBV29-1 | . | TGCAGCGTTGAGGCCAGGCTCTATGGCTACACCTTC | CSVEARLYGYTF
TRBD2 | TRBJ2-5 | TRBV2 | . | TGTGCCAGCAGTCTTCGGGGGGCCCAGTACTTC | CASSLRGAQYF
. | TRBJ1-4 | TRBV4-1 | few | TGCGCCAGCAGCCAAGGCCCTGCCGGTCCGAGGGAAAAACTGTTTTTT | CASSQGPAGPREKLFF
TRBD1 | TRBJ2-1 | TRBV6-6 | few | TGTGCCAGCAGTTACCCGGGACAGGGGGACAATGAGCAGTTCTTC | CASSYPGQGDNEQFF
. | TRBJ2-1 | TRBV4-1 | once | TGCGCCAGCAGCCACCGCGGGTCTATATCCACCTACAATGAGCAGTTCTTC | CASSHRGSISTYNEQFF
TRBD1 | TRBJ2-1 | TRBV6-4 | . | TGTGCCAGCAGTGACTCCGCAGGGGGCTACAATGAGCAGTTCTTC | CASSDSAGGYNEQFF
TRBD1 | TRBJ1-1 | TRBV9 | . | TGTGCCAGCAGCGTAACAGGGGTTGGTACTGAAGCTTTCTTT | CASSVTGVGTEAFF
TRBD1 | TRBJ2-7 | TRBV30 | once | TGTGCCTGGAGCTCCTACAGGGGGAGTAACGAGCAGTACTTC | CAWSSYRGSNEQYF
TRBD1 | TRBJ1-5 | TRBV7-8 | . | TGTGCCAGCAGCCATCTAGGACAGGGAACGGGCGATCAGCCCCAGCATTTT | CASSHLGQGTGDQPQHF
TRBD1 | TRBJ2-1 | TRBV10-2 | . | TGCGCCAGCAGTGAGAGGCAGGGGGCTCTCAATGAGCAGTTCTTC | CASSERQGALNEQFF
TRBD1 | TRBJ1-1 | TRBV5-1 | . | TGCGCCAGCAGCTTGTGGAGGGGGCGATATCCGAACACTGAAGCTTTCTTT | CASSLWRGRYPNTEAFF
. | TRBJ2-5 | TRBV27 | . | TGTGCCAGCAGTTTCATGGGACATAAACGGGAGACCCAGTACTTC | CASSFMGHKRETQYF
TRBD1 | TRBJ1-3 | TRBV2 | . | TGTGCCAGGAAACAGGGGAGCTCTGGAAACACCATATATTTT | CARKQGSSGNTIYF
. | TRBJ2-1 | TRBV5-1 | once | TGCGCCAGCAGCTTGGAATGGGGCGATTACAATGAGCAGTTCTTC | CASSLEWGDYNEQFF
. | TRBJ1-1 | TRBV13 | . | TGTGCCAGCAGCCCGCAAGCGCGGGGCACTGAAGCTTTCTTT | CASSPQARGTEAFF
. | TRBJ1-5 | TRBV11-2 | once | TGTGCCAGCAGCTTAGACAGGGGTCAGCCCCAGCATTTT | CASSLDRGQPQHF
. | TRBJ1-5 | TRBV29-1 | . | TGCAGCGTTGGAACAGGAGTACGGGATCAGCCCCAGCATTTT | CSVGTGVRDQPQHF
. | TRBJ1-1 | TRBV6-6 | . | TGTGCCAGCAGACTTAGCATGAACACTGAAGCTTTCTTT | CASRLSMNTEAFF
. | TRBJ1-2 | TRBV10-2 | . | TGCGCCAGCTGGGGGGATGGCTACACCTTC | CASWGDGYTF
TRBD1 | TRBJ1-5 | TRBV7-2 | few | TGTGCCAGCAGCTTACGTCCTAGGGGACAGGGAAGAGGCAATCAGCCCCAGCATTTT | CASSLRPRGQGRGNQPQHF
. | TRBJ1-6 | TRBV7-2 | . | TGTGCCAGCAGCCTTACGTCAGGGTCGGATTCACCCCTCCACTTT | CASSLTSGSDSPLHF
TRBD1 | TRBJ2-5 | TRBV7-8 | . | TGTGCCAGCAGCTTGATAGACAGGGGCGGAGAGACCCAGTACTTC | CASSLIDRGGETQYF